The 4 T cell receptor beta chains given below trace back to one sample, sequenced in a study of neurological immune-mediated disorders. TCRdb processed the 5' RACE reads anew with MiXCR; each CDR3 protein has one entry. The repertoire holds under 85,000 distinct CDR3 sequences, with around 10% as singletons. The sequenced material came from PBMCs. These receptors all come from a man aged 35 to 55 in good health.

This clonotype was seen at least ten times. This chain connects TRBV18 to TRBJ2-3; D ambiguous. There are 19 residues in the CDR3. The germline gives CDR1 KGHSH, CDR2 LQKENI. Trimming cost V 2 bases and J 5 bases, with 26 bases left between them. The CDR3 region has the DNA TGTGCCAGCTCACCAGCCGTGGAGCTGCGCGGTGCCCTGGGAGATACGCAGTATTTT. As protein: CASSPAVELRGALGDTQYF.

This clonotype was observed at least ten times. This rearrangement joins TRBV5-1 to TRBJ1-5; D remains ambiguous. CDR3 length: 14 amino acids. Germline V gene lookup returns CDR1 SGHRS and CDR2 YFSETQ. Trimming took off 0 bases at V and 3 bases at J, with 7 bases between the two ends. CDR3 region: CASSLAGNNQPQHF. As DNA, the CDR3 is TGCGCCAGCAGCTTGGCGGGGAACAATCAGCCCCAGCATTTT.

Many counts were recorded for this clonotype. The CDR3 DNA reads as TGTGCCAGCAGCTCAAGTCGTAGATTTGAAGCTTTCTTT. This codes for CASSSSRRFEAFF. The J gene is TRBJ1-1, the V gene TRBV7-3, with D unclear. V lost 4 bases and J lost 7, with 13 bases in between. Germline CDR1 and CDR2: SGHTA and FQGTGA. This CDR3 has 13 residues. Full variable domain (remainder filled in from reference TRBV7-3 and TRBJ1-1): GAGVSQTPSNKVTEKGKYVELRCDPISGHTALYWYRQSLGQGPEFLIYFQGTGAADDSGLPNDRFFAVRPEGSVSTLKIQRTERGDSAVYLCASSSSRRFEAFFGQGTRLTVV.

There are many counts of this clonotype. The rearrangement links TRBV5-1 to TRBJ1-2; D call uncertain. The CDR3 extends over 12 amino acids. V lost 2 bases, J lost 6 bases, and 8 bases lay in between. The germline V gene has CDR1 SGHRS and CDR2 YFSETQ. The CDR3 nucleotides read TGCGCCAGCAGCTTCGAGAGCCATGGCTACACCTTC. Its translation is CASSFESHGYTF.